The entry that follows covers one TCR beta chain sequence. Its antigen remains unidentified. This record comes from a study of cytomegalovirus exposure and HLA in healthy donors. Looking at the study overall: Roughly 85 million unique TCRs from HLA-typed donors made up an early data release.

Study findings and constraints: Highly shared variants forming one cluster were likely a sequencing artifact. For presence/absence analyses, sequencing depth was assumed to be roughly uniform across donors. Cytomegalovirus association was assigned to about 150 TCR beta chains.

The PCR made use of 60 Vbeta and 13 Jbeta primers. Produced via immunoSEQ multiplex PCR; TCRdb's table is partial and in-frame only. The data show more than 140,000 clones, approximately 82% seen once. From germline, CDR1 is SGHDT and CDR2 YYEEEE. The trim removed 4 bases at V and 9 bases at J, leaving 12 bases unmatched. The CDR3 extends over 16 amino acids. The chain couples TRBV5-6 to TRBJ2-1; 11 bases line up with TRBD2. The source of this sequence is a man aged 35 to 55 in good health and CMV-seronegative. The sample was PBMCs. The CDR3 protein is CASSAEGSGGASEQFF. In DNA, the CDR3 is TGTGCCAGCAGCGCGGAGGGTAGCGGGGGGGCCAGTGAGCAGTTCTTC.